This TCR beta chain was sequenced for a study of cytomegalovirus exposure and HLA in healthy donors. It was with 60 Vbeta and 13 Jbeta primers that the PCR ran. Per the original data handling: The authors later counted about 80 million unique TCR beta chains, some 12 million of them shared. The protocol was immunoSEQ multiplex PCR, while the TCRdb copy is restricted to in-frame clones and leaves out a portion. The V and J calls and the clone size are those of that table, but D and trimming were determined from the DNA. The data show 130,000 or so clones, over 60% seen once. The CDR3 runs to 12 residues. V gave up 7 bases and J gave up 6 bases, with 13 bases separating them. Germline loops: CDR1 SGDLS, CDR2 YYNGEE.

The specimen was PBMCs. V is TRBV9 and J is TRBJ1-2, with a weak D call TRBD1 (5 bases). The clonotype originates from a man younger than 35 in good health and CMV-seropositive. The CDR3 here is CASGRDWDGYTF. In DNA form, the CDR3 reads TGTGCCAGCGGCCGGGACTGGGATGGCTACACCTTC. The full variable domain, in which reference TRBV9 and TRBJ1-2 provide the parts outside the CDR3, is DSGVTQTPKHLITATGQRVTLRCSPRSGDLSVYWYQQSLDQGLQFLIQYYNGEERAKGNILERFSAQQFPDLHSELNLSSLELGDSALYFCASGRDWDGYTFGSGTRLTVV.